The 16 T cell receptor beta chains below all came from one sample that was sequenced in a study of human T cells and chemical hapten exposure. Time point described: patch test 1, 2 weeks after DPC sensitization. Specified treatment: therapeutic diphenylcyclopropenone sensitization with weekly scalp DPC. TCRdb called the RACE reads again in MiXCR, with one record for every CDR3 protein. The sample holds 84,000 or so distinct CDR3 sequences, about 10% seen once. The sample was whole blood, taken in connection with sensitization to the hapten diphenylcyclopropenone (DPC). These receptors were taken from a middle-aged man with alopecia areata. Some clones in this sample may be carry-over from other donors' samples.

The rearrangement links TRBV11-2 to TRBJ2-1; 7 bases fit TRBD2. The CDR3 is 17 residues long. From germline, CDR1 is SGHAT and CDR2 FQNNGV. After removal of 1 base from V and 5 bases from J, the junction contained 11 bases not matched to a gene. Written as DNA, the CDR3 is TGTGCCAGCAGCTTAGTTGCGGGGACTAATCCCCACAATGAGCAGTTCTTC. Encoded protein: CASSLVAGTNPHNEQFF. Looking up the rest from reference TRBV11-2 and TRBJ2-1 gives the full variable domain: EAGVAQSPRYKIIEKRQSVAFWCNPISGHATLYWYQQILGQGPKLLIQFQNNGVVDDSQLPKDRFSAERLKGVDSTLKIQPAKLEDSAVYLCASSLVAGTNPHNEQFFGPGTRLTVL.

This clonotype showed up just a few times. The chain joins TRBV6-1 to TRBJ2-7; D remains unclear. V lost 2 bases and J 9 bases, leaving 14 bases between the germline ends. The CDR3 spans 13 residues. Germline CDR1 reads MNHNS; CDR2 reads SASEGT. This CDR3 is CASSESISESQYV. Written as DNA, the CDR3 is TGTGCCAGCAGTGAATCGATTTCCGAATCGCAGTACGTC.

This clonotype has just a few counts. This chain joins TRBV5-1 and TRBJ2-7; D is ambiguous. The CDR3 consists of 14 residues. Looked up from germline, CDR1 is SGHRS and CDR2 is YFSETQ. V was trimmed by 9 bases and J by 1 base, leaving 17 bases between them. CDR3 residues: CATRDGPASYEQYV. The CDR3 nucleotides read TGCGCCACCCGAGACGGTCCCGCTTCCTACGAGCAGTACGTC.

This chain joins TRBV7-2 and TRBJ1-4; D is possibly TRBD1 (5 bases). The CDR3 contains 14 residues. Germline-derived CDR1 and CDR2 are SGHTA and FQGNSA. V gave up 4 bases and J gave up 2 bases, with 8 bases separating them. CDR3 nucleotides: TGTGCCAGCAGCTCACAGGCGACTAATGAAAAACTGTTTTTT. This gives the protein CASSSQATNEKLFF.

This clonotype was observed a few times. The J gene is TRBJ2-1, the V gene TRBV9; the D gene is possibly TRBD2 (6 bases). The germline V and J ends were trimmed by 1 base and 9 bases, with 17 bases remaining between them. The CDR3 covers 15 residues. Germline V lookup: CDR1 SGDLS, CDR2 YYNGEE. In DNA form, the CDR3 reads TGTGCCAGCAGCGTACGGGACTTCCCTACGGGTGAGCAGTTCTTC. It yields the protein CASSVRDFPTGEQFF.

This clonotype was seen more than once but under ten times. CDR3 DNA sequence: TGTGCCACCAAGGGGGCTACCACACCGGAGCAGTACTTC. This encodes CATKGATTPEQYF. V is TRBV24-1 and J is TRBJ2-7; 7 positions agree with TRBD1. The CDR3 runs to 13 residues. V lost 8 bases, J lost 7 bases, and 10 bases stayed unmatched. Germline V CDR1 and CDR2: KGHDR, SFDVKD.

This clonotype was counted ten times or more. The J gene is TRBJ2-1, the V gene TRBV27, with TRBD2 as a possible D gene (6 bases). The CDR3 runs to 15 residues. V was pared by 7 bases and J by 2 bases, with 15 bases between. Germline CDR1 is MNHEY and CDR2 is SMNVEV (reference sequence). The CDR3 coding sequence is TGTGCCAGCATCCCCCCAGGCGGGACCTACAATGAGCAGTTCTTC. It is translated as CASIPPGGTYNEQFF.

This clonotype was counted only a few times. The chain employs TRBV29-1 and TRBJ1-2, with D unclear. CDR3 length: 10 amino acids. Germline lookup yields CDR1 SQVTM and CDR2 ANQGSEA. The germline V and J ends were trimmed by 5 bases and 5 bases, with 6 bases remaining between them. The DNA of the CDR3 is TGCAGCGTTTCAGCATATGGCTACACCTTC. This encodes CSVSAYGYTF.

This clonotype was found many times. The chain couples TRBV6-5 to TRBJ2-3; D is undetermined. The CDR3 runs to 11 residues. In germline, CDR1 is MNHEY, CDR2 SVGAGI. V was cut by 8 bases and J by 5 bases, with 8 bases left in between. The CDR3 sequence: CASRVVDTQYF. The CDR3 region has the DNA TGTGCCAGCCGAGTGGTAGATACGCAGTATTTT.

V is TRBV5-8 and J is TRBJ2-2, with TRBD2 matching over 10 bases. This CDR3 spans 17 amino acids. The germline V gene has CDR1 SGHTS and CDR2 YDEGEE. V lost 7 bases and J lost 3; bases outside the gene matches: 12. The CDR3, as DNA: TGTGCCAGCGGGCCCCTGAGCGGGAGGGCGGACACCGGGGAGCTGTTTTTT. It specifies CASGPLSGRADTGELFF.

This clonotype showed up just a few times. This sequence joins TRBV7-9 and TRBJ2-2; the match to TRBD2 covers 8 bases. The length of the CDR3 is 17 residues. From germline, CDR1 is SEHNR and CDR2 FQNEAQ (reference sequence). V lost 1 base, J lost 2 bases, and 6 bases stayed unmatched. Here the CDR3 reads CASSLVLREDNTGELFF. In nucleotides, the CDR3 is TGTGCCAGCAGCTTAGTTTTGCGGGAGGACAACACCGGGGAGCTGTTTTTT. Complete variable domain (other parts from reference TRBV7-9 and TRBJ2-2): DTGVSQNPRHKITKRGQNVTFRCDPISEHNRLYWYRQTLGQGPEFLTYFQNEAQLEKSRLLSDRFSAERPKGSFSTLEIQRTEQGDSAMYLCASSLVLREDNTGELFFGEGSRLTVL.

This clonotype showed up many times. This chain links TRBV6-5 with TRBJ2-3; D remains ambiguous. In germline, CDR1 is MNHEY, CDR2 SVGAGI. The CDR3 has 14 residues. Deletions cut 6 bases from V and 0 bases from J, with 10 bases between. The CDR3 sequence: CASRRTGSTDTQYF. The CDR3 DNA reads as TGTGCCAGCAGACGGACGGGCAGCACAGATACGCAGTATTTT.

This clonotype was counted between two and nine times. The chain is built from TRBV12-3 or TRBV12-4 and TRBJ1-2, with 10 nucleotides matching TRBD1. Losses at the gene ends were 3 bases for V and 5 bases for J; bases not matched to a gene: 6. This CDR3 has 15 amino acids. CDR3 nucleotide sequence: TGTGCCAGCAGTTTTGGGACAGGGGAGGTTTATGGCTACACCTTC. Its protein is CASSFGTGEVYGYTF.

The sample holds many counts of this clonotype. The chain has TRBV6-5 and TRBJ1-1; D gene uncertain. The length of the CDR3 is 13 residues. The V end lost 2 bases, the J end lost 4 bases, and 8 bases lay between the germline ends. Germline assignment: CDR1 MNHEY and CDR2 SVGAGI. The CDR3 spells CASSYGRTTEAFF. CDR3 DNA sequence: TGTGCCAGCAGTTACGGTCGGACCACTGAAGCTTTCTTT.

This clonotype was observed many times. The gene calls are TRBV20-1 and TRBJ1-2; no definite D call. Germline V lookup: CDR1 DFQATT, CDR2 SNEGSKA (reference sequence). This CDR3 has 13 amino acids. V lost 6 bases to trimming and J lost 0 bases, with 11 bases between them. The CDR3 region has the DNA TGCAGTGCCCCAAGGCGAGCTAACTATGGCTACACCTTC. Amino acid sequence: CSAPRRANYGYTF.

The rearrangement links TRBV12-3 or TRBV12-4 to TRBJ1-1, with a tentative D call TRBD1 (6 bases). The CDR3 covers 13 residues. Deletions cut 6 bases from V and 11 bases from J, with 19 bases between. CDR3 coding DNA: TGTGCCAGCAGACCGAACAGGGAGAGTGTGGCTTTCTTT. Protein: CASRPNRESVAFF.